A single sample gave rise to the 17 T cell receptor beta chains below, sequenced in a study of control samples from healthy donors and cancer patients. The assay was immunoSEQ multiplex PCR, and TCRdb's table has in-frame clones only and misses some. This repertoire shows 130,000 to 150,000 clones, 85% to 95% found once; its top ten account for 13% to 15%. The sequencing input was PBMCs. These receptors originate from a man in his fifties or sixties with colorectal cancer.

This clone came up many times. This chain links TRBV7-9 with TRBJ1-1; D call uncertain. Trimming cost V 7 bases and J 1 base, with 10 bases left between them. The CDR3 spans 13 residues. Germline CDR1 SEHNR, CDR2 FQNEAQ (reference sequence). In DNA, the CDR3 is TGTGCCAGCATCGACCGGGGGAACACTGAAGCTTTCTTT. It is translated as CASIDRGNTEAFF.

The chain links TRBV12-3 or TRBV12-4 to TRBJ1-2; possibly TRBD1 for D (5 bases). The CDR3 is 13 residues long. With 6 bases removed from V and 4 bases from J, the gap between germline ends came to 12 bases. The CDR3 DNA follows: TGTGCCAGCAGACCTCAGGGAAGCTATGGCTACACCTTC. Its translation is CASRPQGSYGYTF.

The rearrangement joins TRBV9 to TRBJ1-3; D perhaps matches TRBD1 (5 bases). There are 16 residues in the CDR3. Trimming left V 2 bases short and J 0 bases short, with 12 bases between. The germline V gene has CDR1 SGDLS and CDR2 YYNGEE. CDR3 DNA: TGTGCCAGCAGCGTCGGGGGACGGTACTCTGGAAACACCATATATTTT. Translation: CASSVGGRYSGNTIYF. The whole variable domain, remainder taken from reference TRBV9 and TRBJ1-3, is DSGVTQTPKHLITATGQRVTLRCSPRSGDLSVYWYQQSLDQGLQFLIQYYNGEERAKGNILERFSAQQFPDLHSELNLSSLELGDSALYFCASSVGGRYSGNTIYFGEGSWLTVV.

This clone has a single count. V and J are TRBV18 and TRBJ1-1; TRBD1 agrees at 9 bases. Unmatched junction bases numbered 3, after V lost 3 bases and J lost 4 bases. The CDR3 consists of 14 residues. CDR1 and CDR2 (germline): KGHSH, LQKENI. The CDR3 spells CASSPTGGGTEAFF. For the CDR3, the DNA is TGTGCCAGCTCACCTACAGGGGGCGGCACTGAAGCTTTCTTT.

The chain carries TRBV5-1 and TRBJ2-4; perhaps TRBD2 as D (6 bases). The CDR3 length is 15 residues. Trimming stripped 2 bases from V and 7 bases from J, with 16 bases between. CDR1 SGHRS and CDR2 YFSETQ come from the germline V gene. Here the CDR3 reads CASSLGLAMGNIQYF. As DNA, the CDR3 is TGCGCCAGCAGCTTAGGGCTAGCGATGGGGAACATTCAGTACTTC.

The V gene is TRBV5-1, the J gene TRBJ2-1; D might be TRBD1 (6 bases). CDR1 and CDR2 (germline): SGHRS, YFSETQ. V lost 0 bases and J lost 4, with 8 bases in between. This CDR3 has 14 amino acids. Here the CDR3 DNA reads TGCGCCAGCAGCTTGGGACAGGCGTACAATGAGCAGTTCTTC. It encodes CASSLGQAYNEQFF.

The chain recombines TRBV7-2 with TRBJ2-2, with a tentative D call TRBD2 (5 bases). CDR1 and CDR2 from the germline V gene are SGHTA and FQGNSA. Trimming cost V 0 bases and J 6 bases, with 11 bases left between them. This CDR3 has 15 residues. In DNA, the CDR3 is TGTGCCAGCAGCTTAGCGAGGGTCGGGTCCGGGGAGCTGTTTTTT. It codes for CASSLARVGSGELFF.

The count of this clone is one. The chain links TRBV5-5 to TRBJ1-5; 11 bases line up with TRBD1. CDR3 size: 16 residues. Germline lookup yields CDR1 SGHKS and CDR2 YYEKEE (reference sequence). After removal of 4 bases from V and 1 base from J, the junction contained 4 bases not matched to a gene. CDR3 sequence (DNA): TGTGCCAGCAGCGGAGGGACAGGGGGAAGCAATCAGCCCCAGCATTTT. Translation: CASSGGTGGSNQPQHF.

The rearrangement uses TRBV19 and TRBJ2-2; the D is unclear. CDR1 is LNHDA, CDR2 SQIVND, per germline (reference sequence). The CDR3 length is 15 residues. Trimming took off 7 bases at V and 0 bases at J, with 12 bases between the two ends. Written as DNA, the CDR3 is TGTGCCAGTACACATTACAACGCGAACACCGGGGAGCTGTTTTTT. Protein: CASTHYNANTGELFF.

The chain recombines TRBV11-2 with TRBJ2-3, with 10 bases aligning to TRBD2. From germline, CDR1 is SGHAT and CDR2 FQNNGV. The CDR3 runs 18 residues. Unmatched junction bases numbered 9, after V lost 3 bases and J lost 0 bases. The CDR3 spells CASSFGLAAQSSTDTQYF. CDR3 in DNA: TGTGCCAGCAGCTTCGGACTAGCGGCCCAATCTAGCACAGATACGCAGTATTTT. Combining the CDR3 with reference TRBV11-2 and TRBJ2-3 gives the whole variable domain EAGVAQSPRYKIIEKRQSVAFWCNPISGHATLYWYQQILGQGPKLLIQFQNNGVVDDSQLPKDRFSAERLKGVDSTLKIQPAKLEDSAVYLCASSFGLAAQSSTDTQYFGPGTRLTVL.

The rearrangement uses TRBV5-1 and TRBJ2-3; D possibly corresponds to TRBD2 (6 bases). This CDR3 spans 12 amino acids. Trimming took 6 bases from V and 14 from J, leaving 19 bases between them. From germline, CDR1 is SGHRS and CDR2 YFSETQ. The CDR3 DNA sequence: TGCGCCAGCACTCCTGGCGGGGCCGAGGCGTATTTT. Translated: CASTPGGAEAYF.

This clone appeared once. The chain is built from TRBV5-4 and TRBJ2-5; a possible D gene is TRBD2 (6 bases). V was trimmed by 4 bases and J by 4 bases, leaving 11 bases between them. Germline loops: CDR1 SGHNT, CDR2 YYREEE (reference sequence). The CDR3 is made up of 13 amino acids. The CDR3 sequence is CASSQGLPETQYF. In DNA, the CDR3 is TGTGCCAGCAGCCAGGGACTTCCAGAGACCCAGTACTTC.

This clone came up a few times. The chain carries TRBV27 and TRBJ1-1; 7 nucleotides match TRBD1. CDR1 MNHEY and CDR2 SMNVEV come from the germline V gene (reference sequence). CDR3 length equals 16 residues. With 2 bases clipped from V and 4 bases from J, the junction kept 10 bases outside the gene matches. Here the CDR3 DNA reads TGTGCCAGCAGTTTACGACAGGGAGGTAAGGGCACTGAAGCTTTCTTT. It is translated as CASSLRQGGKGTEAFF.

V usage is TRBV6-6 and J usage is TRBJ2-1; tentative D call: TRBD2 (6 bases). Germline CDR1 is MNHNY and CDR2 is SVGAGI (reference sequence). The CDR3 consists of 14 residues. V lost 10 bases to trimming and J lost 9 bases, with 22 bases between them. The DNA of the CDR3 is TGTGCCACCTACCCGGGACTGGGGACGCGTGAGCAGTTCTTC. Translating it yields CATYPGLGTREQFF.

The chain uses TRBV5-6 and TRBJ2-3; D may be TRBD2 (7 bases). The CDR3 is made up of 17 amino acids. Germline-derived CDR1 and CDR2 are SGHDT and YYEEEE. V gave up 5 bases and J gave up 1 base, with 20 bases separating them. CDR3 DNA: TGTGCCAGCAGACTGGAGGGGGGAGGGGCGGGCACAGATACGCAGTATTTT. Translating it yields CASRLEGGGAGTDTQYF.

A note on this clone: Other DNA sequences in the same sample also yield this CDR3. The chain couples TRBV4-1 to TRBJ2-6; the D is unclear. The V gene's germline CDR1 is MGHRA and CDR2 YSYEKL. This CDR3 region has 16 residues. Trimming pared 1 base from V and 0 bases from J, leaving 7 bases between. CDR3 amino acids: CASSQAGISGANVLTF. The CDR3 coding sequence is TGCGCCAGCAGCCAAGCCGGTATCTCTGGGGCCAACGTCCTGACTTTC.

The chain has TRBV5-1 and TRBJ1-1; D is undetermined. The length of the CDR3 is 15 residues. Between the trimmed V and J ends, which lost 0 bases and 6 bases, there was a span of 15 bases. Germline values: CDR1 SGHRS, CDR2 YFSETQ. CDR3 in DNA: TGCGCCAGCAGCTTGGTAGTCCGGAACAGAGCTGAAGCTTTCTTT. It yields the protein CASSLVVRNRAEAFF. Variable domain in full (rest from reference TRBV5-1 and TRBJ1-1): KAGVTQTPRYLIKTRGQQVTLSCSPISGHRSVSWYQQTPGQGLQFLFEYFSETQRNKGNFPGRFSGRQFSNSRSEMNVSTLELGDSALYLCASSLVVRNRAEAFFGQGTRLTVV.